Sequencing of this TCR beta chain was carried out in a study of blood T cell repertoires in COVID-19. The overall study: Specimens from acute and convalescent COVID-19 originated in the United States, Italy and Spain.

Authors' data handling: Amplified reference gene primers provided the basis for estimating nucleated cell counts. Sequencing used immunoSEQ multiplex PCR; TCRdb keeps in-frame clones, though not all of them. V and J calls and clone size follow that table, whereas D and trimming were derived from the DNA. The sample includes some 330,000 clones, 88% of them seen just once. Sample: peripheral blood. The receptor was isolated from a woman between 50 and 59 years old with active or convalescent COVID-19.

The CDR3 loop is CASSIEYHEQYF. Written as DNA, the CDR3 is TGTGCCAGCAGTATTGAGTACCACGAGCAGTACTTC. The genes are TRBV2 and TRBJ2-7, with unresolved D. Trimming left V 5 bases short and J 5 bases short, with 10 bases between. This CDR3 contains 12 residues. The germline V gene encodes CDR1 SNHLY and CDR2 FYNNEI.